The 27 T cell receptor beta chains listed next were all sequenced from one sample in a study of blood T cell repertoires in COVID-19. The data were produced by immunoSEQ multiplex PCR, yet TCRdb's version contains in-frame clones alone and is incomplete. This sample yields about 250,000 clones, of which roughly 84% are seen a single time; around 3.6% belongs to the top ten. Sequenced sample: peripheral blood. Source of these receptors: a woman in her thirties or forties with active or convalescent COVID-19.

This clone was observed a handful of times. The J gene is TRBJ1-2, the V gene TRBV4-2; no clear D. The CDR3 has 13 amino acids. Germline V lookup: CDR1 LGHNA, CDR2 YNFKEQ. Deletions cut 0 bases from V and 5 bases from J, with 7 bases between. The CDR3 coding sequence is TGTGCCAGCAGCCAAGATCGGGAGTATGGCTACACCTTC. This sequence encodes CASSQDREYGYTF.

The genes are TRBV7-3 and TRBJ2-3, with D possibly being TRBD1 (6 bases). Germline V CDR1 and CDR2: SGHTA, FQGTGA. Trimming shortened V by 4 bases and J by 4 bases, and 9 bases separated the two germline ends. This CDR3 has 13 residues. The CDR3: CASSSTGPDTQYF. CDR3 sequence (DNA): TGTGCCAGCAGCTCGACAGGCCCAGATACGCAGTATTTT.

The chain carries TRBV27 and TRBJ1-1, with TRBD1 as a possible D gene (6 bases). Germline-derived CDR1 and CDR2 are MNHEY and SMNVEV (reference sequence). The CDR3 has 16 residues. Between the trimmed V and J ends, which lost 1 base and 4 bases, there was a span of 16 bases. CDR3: CASSLFSAGGPTEAFF. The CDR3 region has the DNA TGTGCCAGCAGTTTATTTTCGGCGGGGGGGCCCACTGAAGCTTTCTTT.

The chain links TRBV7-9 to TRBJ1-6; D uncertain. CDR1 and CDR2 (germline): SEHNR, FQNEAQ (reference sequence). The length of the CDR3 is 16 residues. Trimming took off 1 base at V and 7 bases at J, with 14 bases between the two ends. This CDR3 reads CASSLGAFGLNSPLHF. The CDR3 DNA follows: TGTGCCAGCAGCTTAGGGGCGTTTGGCCTAAATTCACCCCTCCACTTT.

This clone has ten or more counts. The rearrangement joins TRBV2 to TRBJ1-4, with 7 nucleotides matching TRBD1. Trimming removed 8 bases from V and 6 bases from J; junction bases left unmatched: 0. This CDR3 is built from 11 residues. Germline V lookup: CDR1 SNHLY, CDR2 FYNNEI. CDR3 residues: CASGQDEKLFF. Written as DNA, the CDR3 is TGTGCCAGCGGACAGGATGAAAAACTGTTTTTT. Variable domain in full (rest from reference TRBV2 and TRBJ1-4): EPEVTQTPSHQVTQMGQEVILRCVPISNHLYFYWYRQILGQKVEFLVSFYNNEISEKSEIFDDQFSVERPDGSNFTLKIRSTKLEDSAMYFCASGQDEKLFFGSGTQLSVL.

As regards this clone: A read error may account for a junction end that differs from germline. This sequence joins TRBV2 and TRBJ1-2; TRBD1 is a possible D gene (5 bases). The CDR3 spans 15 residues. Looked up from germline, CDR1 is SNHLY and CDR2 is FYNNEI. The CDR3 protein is CASTEEAGFNYGYTF. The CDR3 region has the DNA TGTGCCAGCACTGAAGAGGCAGGGTTTAACTATGGCTACACCTTC. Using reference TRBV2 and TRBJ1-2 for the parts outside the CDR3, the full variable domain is EPEVTQTPSHQVTQMGQEVILRCVPISNHLYFYWYRQILGQKVEFLVSFYNNEISEKSEIFDDQFSVERPDGSNFTLKIRSTKLEDSAMYFCASTEEAGFNYGYTFGSGTRLTVV.

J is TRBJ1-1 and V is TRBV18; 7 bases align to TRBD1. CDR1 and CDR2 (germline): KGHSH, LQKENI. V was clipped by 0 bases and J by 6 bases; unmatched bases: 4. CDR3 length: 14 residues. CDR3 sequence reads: CASSPPTGNAEAFF. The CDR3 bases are TGTGCCAGCTCACCACCGACAGGGAATGCTGAAGCTTTCTTT.

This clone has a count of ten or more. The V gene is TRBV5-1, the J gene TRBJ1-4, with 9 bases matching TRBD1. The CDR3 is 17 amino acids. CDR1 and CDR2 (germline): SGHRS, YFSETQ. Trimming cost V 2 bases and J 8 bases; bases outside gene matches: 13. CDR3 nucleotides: TGCGCCAGCAGCTTAGATCCACTAATCGGGACAGGGGAAAAACTGTTTTTT. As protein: CASSLDPLIGTGEKLFF. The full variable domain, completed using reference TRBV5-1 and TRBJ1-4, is KAGVTQTPRYLIKTRGQQVTLSCSPISGHRSVSWYQQTPGQGLQFLFEYFSETQRNKGNFPGRFSGRQFSNSRSEMNVSTLELGDSALYLCASSLDPLIGTGEKLFFGSGTQLSVL.

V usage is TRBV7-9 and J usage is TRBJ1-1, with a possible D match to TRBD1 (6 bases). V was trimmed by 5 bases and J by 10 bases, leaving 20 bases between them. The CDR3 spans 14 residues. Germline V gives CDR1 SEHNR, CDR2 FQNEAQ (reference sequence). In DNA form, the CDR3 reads TGTGCCAGCAGCCCCGCGTCAGGGGTTCCCCTAGCTTTCTTT. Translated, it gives CASSPASGVPLAFF. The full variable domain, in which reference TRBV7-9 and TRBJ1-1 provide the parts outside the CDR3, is DTGVSQNPRHKITKRGQNVTFRCDPISEHNRLYWYRQTLGQGPEFLTYFQNEAQLEKSRLLSDRFSAERPKGSFSTLEIQRTEQGDSAMYLCASSPASGVPLAFFGQGTRLTVV.

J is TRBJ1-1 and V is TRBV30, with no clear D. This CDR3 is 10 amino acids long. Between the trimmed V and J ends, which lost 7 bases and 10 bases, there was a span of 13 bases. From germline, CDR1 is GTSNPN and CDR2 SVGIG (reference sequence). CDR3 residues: CASPGLGAFF. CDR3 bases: TGTGCCTCACCGGGTTTAGGAGCTTTCTTT. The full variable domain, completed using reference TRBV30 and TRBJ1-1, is SQTIHQWPATLVQPVGSPLSLECTVEGTSNPNLYWYRQAAGRGLQLLFYSVGIGQISSEVPQNLSASRPQDRQFILSSKKLLLSDSGFYLCASPGLGAFFGQGTRLTVV.

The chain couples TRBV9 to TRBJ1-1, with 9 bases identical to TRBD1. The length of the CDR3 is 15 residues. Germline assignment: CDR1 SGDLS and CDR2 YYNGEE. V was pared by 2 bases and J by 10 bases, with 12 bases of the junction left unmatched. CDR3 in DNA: TGTGCCAGCAGCGTGGGGACAGGGCAAACCGTGGGAGCTTTCTTT. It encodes CASSVGTGQTVGAFF.

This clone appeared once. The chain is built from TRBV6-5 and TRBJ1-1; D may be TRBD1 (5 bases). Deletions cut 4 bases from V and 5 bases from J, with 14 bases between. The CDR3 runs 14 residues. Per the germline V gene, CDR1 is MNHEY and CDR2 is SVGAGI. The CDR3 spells CASSLAVGDTEAFF. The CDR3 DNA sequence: TGTGCCAGCAGTTTAGCAGTAGGGGATACTGAAGCTTTCTTT.

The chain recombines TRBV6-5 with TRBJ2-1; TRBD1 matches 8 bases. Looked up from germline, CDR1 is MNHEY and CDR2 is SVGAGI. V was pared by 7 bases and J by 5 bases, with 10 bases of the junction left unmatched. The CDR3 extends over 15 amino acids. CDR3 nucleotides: TGTGCCAGCACTACGGACAGGGTGGGCCACAATGAGCAGTTCTTC. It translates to CASTTDRVGHNEQFF.

The CDR3: CASSDWDSDGYTF. The CDR3 DNA is TGTGCCAGCAGTGACTGGGACAGCGATGGCTACACCTTC. V is TRBV6-4 and J is TRBJ1-2; 7 positions agree with TRBD1. This CDR3 has 13 amino acids. V lost 1 base and J lost 6; bases outside the gene matches: 2. Germline V gene sequence: CDR1 MRHNA, CDR2 SNTAGT.

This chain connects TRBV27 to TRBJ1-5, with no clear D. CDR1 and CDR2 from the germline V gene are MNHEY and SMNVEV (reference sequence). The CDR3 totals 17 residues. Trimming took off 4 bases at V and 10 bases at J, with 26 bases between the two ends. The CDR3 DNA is TGTGCCAGCAGTTCAGGACCCCCTTCGGGAGCAATCAGCCCCCAGCATTTT. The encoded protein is CASSSGPPSGAISPQHF.

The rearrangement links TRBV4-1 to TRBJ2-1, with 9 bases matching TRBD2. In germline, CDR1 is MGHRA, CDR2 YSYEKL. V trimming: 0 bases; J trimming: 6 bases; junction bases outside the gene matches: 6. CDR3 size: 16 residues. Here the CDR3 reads CASSQDPGSGGNEQFF. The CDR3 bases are TGCGCCAGCAGCCAAGATCCAGGTAGCGGGGGCAATGAGCAGTTCTTC.

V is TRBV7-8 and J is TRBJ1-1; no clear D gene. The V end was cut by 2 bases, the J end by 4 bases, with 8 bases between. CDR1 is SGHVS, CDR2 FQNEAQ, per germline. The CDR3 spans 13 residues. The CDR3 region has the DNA TGTGCCAGCAGCTTAAGAGGCGTCACTGAAGCTTTCTTT. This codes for CASSLRGVTEAFF.

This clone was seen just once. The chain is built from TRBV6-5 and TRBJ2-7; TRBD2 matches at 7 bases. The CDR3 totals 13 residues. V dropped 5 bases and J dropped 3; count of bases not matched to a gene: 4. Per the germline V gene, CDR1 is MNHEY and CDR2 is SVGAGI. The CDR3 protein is CASSPGGSYEQYV. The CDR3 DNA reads TGTGCCAGCAGTCCCGGGGGGAGCTACGAGCAGTACGTC.

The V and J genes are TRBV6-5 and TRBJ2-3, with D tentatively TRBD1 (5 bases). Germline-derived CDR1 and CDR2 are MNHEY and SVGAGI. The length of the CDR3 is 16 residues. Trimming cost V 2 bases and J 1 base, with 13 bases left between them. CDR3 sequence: CASSYNLRARTDTQYF. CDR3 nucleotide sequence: TGTGCCAGCAGTTACAATCTCAGGGCGCGCACAGATACGCAGTATTTT.

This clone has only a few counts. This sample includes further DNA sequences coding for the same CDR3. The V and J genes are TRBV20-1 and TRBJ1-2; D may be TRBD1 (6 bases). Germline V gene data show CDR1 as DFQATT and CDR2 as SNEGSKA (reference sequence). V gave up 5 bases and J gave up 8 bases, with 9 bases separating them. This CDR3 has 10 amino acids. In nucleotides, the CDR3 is TGCAGTGCTTCGGACAGCGGCTACACCTTC. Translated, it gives CSASDSGYTF.

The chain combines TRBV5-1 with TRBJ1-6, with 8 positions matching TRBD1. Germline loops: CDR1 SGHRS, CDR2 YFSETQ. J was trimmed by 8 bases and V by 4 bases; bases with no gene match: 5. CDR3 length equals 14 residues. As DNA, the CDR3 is TGCGCCAGCAGCCCGGGACAGGATTATTCACCCCTCCACTTT. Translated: CASSPGQDYSPLHF.

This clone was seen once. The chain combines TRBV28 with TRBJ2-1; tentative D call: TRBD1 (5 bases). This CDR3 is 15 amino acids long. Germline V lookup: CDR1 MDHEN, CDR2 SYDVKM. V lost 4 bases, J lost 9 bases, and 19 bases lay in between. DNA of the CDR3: TGTGCCAGCAGTTCCCTAGGGGTCCCCTACGGTGAGCAGTTCTTC. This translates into CASSSLGVPYGEQFF.

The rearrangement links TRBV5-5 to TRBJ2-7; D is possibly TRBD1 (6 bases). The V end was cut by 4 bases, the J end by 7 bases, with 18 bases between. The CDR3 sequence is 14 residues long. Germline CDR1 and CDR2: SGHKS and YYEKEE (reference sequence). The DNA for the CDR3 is TGTGCCAGCAGCCTGAGGGGACAAACGGGGGAGCAGTACGTC. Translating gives CASSLRGQTGEQYV.

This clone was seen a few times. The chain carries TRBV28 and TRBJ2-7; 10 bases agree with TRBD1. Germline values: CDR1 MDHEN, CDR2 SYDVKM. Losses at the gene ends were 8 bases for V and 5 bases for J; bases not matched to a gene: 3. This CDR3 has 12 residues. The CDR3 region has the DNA TGTGCCAGCGGGACAGGGGACCACGAGCAGTACGTC. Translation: CASGTGDHEQYV.

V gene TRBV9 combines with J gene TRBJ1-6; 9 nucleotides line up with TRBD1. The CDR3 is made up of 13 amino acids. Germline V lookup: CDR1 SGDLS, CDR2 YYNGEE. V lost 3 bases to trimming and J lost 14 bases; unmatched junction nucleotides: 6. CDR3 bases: TGTGCCAGCAGCGGGGGGGACAGGGACGCCCTCCACTTT. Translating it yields CASSGGDRDALHF.

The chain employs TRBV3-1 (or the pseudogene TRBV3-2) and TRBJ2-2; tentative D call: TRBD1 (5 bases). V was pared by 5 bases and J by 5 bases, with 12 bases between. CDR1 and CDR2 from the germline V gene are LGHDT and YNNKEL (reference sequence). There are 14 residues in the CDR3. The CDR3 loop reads CASSATPGTGELFF. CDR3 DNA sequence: TGTGCCAGCAGCGCCACGCCAGGGACCGGGGAGCTGTTTTTT.

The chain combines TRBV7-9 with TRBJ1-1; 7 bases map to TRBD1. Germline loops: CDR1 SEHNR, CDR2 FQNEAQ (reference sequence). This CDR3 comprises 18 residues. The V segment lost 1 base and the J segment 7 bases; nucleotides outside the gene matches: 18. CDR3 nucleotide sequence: TGTGCCAGCAGCTTAGGAGAGGGGACAGTTAGGAAAATGAGTGAAGCTTTCTTT. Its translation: CASSLGEGTVRKMSEAFF.